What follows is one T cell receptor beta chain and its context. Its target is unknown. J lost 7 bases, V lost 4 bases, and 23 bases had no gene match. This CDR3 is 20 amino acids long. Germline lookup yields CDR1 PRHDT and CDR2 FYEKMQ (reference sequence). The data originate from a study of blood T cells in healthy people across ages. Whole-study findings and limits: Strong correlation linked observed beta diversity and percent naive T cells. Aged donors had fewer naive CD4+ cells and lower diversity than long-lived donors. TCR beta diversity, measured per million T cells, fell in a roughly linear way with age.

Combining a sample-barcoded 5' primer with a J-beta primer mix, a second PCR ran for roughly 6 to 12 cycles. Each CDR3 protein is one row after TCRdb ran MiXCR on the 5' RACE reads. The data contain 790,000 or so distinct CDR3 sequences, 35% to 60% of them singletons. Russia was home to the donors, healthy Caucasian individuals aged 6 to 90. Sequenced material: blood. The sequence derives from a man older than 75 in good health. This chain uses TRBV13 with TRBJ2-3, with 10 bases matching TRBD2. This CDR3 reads CASSSSSHLSSGRARNTQYF. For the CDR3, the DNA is TGTGCCAGCAGCTCCTCATCCCACCTTTCGAGCGGGAGGGCTAGGAATACGCAGTATTTT.